This T cell receptor (beta chain) emerged from a study of identical twins. The germline V gene encodes CDR1 MNHEY and CDR2 SMNVEV (reference sequence). The germline V and J ends were trimmed by 4 bases and 5 bases, with 11 bases remaining between them. The CDR3 runs 13 residues. TCRdb reprocessed the 5' RACE reads via MiXCR and lists one record per CDR3 protein. The top ten hold roughly 5.4% of the sample, which has about 240,000 distinct CDR3 sequences, approximately 7.9% seen once. This clonotype has just a few counts. The antigen remains unidentified. Study-wide points: With abundant cord blood beta clonotypes, insertions were fewer; memory repertoires showed no such pattern. Low generation-probability sequences were in excess among twin-shared out-of-frame alpha sequences.

These data were also filed under a second study, of yellow fever vaccine responses in identical twins. This second study says: Each twin's T cell response to the vaccine was reported to look partly convergent and partly personalized.

Sequences were obtained from CD8+ T cells sorted from blood. This TCR derives from a woman aged 18-29 years in good health. V is TRBV27 and J is TRBJ1-1; D is uncertain. CDR3 sequence: CASSSVSKTEAFF. In nucleotides, the CDR3 is TGTGCCAGCAGTTCTGTCAGTAAAACTGAAGCTTTCTTT.